The 22 T cell receptor beta chains below come from one sample, sequenced in a study of beta chain features in type 1 diabetes. The study, taken as a whole, reports: TCRB CDR3s from Type 1 diabetes patients were moderately but significantly shorter in all four CD4+ subsets.

The antigens these receptors bind are not known. Since all of the isolated RNA was reverse transcribed, expressed TCRB transcripts were what got sequenced. Repertoires were generated with immunoSEQ multiplex PCR, while TCRdb's copy carries only in-frame clones and drops some. The sample holds roughly 140,000 clones, 10% to 13% seen once. Sequencing was done on a sample of central memory CD4+ T cells from blood. All receptors come from a man in his thirties or forties with type 1 diabetes.

The chain links TRBV5-4 to TRBJ2-1; 12 bases are a match to TRBD2. The germline CDR1 and CDR2 sequences are SGHNT and YYREEE (reference sequence). V was pared by 4 bases and J by 5 bases, with 7 bases of the junction left unmatched. This CDR3 comprises 16 residues. In nucleotides, the CDR3 is TGTGCCAGCAGCACCTGGACTAGCGGGATGGACAATGAGCAGTTCTTC. Translation gives CASSTWTSGMDNEQFF.

This clone showed up just a few times. V and J are TRBV7-2 and TRBJ2-5, with D unresolved. Germline CDR1 reads SGHTA; CDR2 reads FQGNSA. CDR3 length: 14 amino acids. V lost 1 base, J lost 3 bases, and 9 bases lay in between. The CDR3 DNA is TGTGCCAGCAGCTTAGTTAGTTCGGAAGAGACCCAGTACTTC. It specifies CASSLVSSEETQYF.

The chain's CDR3 is CASSLYRGGSNQPQHF. CDR3 DNA sequence: TGTGCCAGCAGCTTGTACAGGGGTGGAAGCAATCAGCCCCAGCATTTT. This chain connects TRBV5-6 to TRBJ1-5; 7 bases line up with TRBD1. The CDR3 totals 16 residues. Germline V gives CDR1 SGHDT, CDR2 YYEEEE. The J segment lost 1 base and the V segment lost 1 base, leaving 5 bases of the junction unmatched.

The V call is TRBV25-1, the J call TRBJ1-3; D is uncertain. Germline V CDR1 and CDR2: MGHDK, SYGVNS. CDR3 size: 15 residues. Trimming removed 0 bases from V and 0 bases from J, with 6 bases in between. The CDR3 DNA sequence: TGTGCCAGCAGTGAATACGAGGTCTCTGGAAACACCATATATTTT. The encoded protein is CASSEYEVSGNTIYF.

On this clone: One end of the junction does not line up with germline, which may come from a read error. The rearrangement links TRBV5-1 to TRBJ2-7; TRBD2 matches at 12 bases. CDR1 and CDR2 (germline): SGHRS, YFSETQ. CDR3 length equals 15 residues. DNA of the CDR3: TGCGCCAGCAGCTTGGAGGGAGGACTAGCGGGACGTGCGGACTTC. Its protein is CASSLEGGLAGRADF.

The chain couples TRBV5-1 to TRBJ1-3; the D gene is possibly TRBD1 (6 bases). Trimming took 4 bases from V and 2 from J, leaving 10 bases between them. CDR1 and CDR2 from the germline V gene are SGHRS and YFSETQ. The CDR3 is 14 residues long. DNA for the CDR3: TGCGCCAGCAGCGAGCGGGGGCCTGGAAACACCATATATTTT. Amino acid sequence: CASSERGPGNTIYF.

This clone was seen more than once but under ten times. The genes are TRBV28 and TRBJ1-1; 9 bases align to TRBD1. V gave up 5 bases and J gave up 5 bases; unmatched junction bases: 6. Per the germline V gene, CDR1 is MDHEN and CDR2 is SYDVKM. This CDR3 region has 14 residues. As DNA, the CDR3 is TGTGCCAGCAGTGAAACAGGGGGCAGAACTGAAGCTTTCTTT. Translating it yields CASSETGGRTEAFF.

The chain employs TRBV7-2 and TRBJ2-3; the match to TRBD1 covers 10 bases. The CDR3 sequence is 16 residues long. V lost 4 bases and J lost 2; bases outside the gene matches: 6. Germline V gene sequence: CDR1 SGHTA, CDR2 FQGNSA. The CDR3 DNA sequence: TGTGCCAGCAGCTATAGGACAGGGGGGCACACAGATACGCAGTATTTT. Its protein product is CASSYRTGGHTDTQYF.

This clone is a singleton in its sample. CDR3 in DNA: TGCAGCTCGAAGACAGGGATCACTGAAGCTTTCTTT. Translation gives CSSKTGITEAFF. J is TRBJ1-1 and V is TRBV29-1, with 7 bases aligning to TRBD1. V was pared by 8 bases and J by 4 bases, with 7 bases of the junction left unmatched. This CDR3 region has 12 residues. Germline CDR1 and CDR2: SQVTM and ANQGSEA.

This clone appeared a few times. This CDR3 is also generated by other DNA sequences in the sample. The chain has TRBV11-2 and TRBJ2-1; 9 bases are shared with TRBD2. Losses at the gene ends were 1 base for V and 3 bases for J; bases not matched to a gene: 1. Germline V gene sequence: CDR1 SGHAT, CDR2 FQNNGV. This CDR3 has 15 amino acids. CDR3 bases: TGTGCCAGCAGCTTAGGCGGGAGGGGCTACAATGAGCAGTTCTTC. It is translated as CASSLGGRGYNEQFF. The complete variable domain, with remaining parts taken from reference TRBV11-2 and TRBJ2-1, reads EAGVAQSPRYKIIEKRQSVAFWCNPISGHATLYWYQQILGQGPKLLIQFQNNGVVDDSQLPKDRFSAERLKGVDSTLKIQPAKLEDSAVYLCASSLGGRGYNEQFFGPGTRLTVL.

The V call is TRBV28, the J call TRBJ1-5; TRBD1 aligns across 7 bases. With V trimmed by 4 bases and J by 5 bases, 8 bases remained unmatched. Looked up from germline, CDR1 is MDHEN and CDR2 is SYDVKM. The CDR3 sequence is 15 residues long. The DNA of the CDR3 is TGTGCCAGCAGTTGGCGGGACAGCAGCCATCAGCCCCAGCATTTT. It codes for CASSWRDSSHQPQHF.

This clone was observed a few times. The V and J genes are TRBV2 and TRBJ1-5; D is unresolved. V lost 5 bases, J lost 3 bases, and 8 bases lay in between. This CDR3 contains 13 residues. Germline V gives CDR1 SNHLY, CDR2 FYNNEI. CDR3 sequence reads: CASSTTNNQPQHF. CDR3 nucleotides: TGTGCCAGCAGTACGACAAACAATCAGCCCCAGCATTTT.

The chain is built from TRBV28 and TRBJ2-1, with D possibly matching TRBD2 (5 bases). The CDR3 runs 12 residues. Germline V gene lookup returns CDR1 MDHEN and CDR2 SYDVKM. V was clipped by 11 bases and J by 5 bases, with 13 bases between them. The CDR3 DNA sequence: TGTGCCTCCGAACTAGTCCACAATGAGCAGTTCTTC. This encodes CASELVHNEQFF.

The gene calls are TRBV9 and TRBJ2-1; a weak D match, TRBD2 (5 bases). CDR1 and CDR2 from the germline V gene are SGDLS and YYNGEE. The CDR3 has 14 amino acids. The ends were cut back, 4 bases at V and 7 bases at J, with 15 bases in the middle. Here the CDR3 reads CASSPLLRGNEQFF. DNA for the CDR3: TGTGCCAGCAGCCCCTTACTTCGCGGGAATGAGCAGTTCTTC.

V gene TRBV7-9 combines with J gene TRBJ2-3; 8 bases agree with TRBD1. Trimming cost V 5 bases and J 4 bases; bases outside gene matches: 8. The CDR3 is 15 residues long. Germline lookup yields CDR1 SEHNR and CDR2 FQNEAQ (reference sequence). The CDR3 reads CASSTGQGIADTQYF. The CDR3, as DNA: TGTGCCAGCAGCACCGGACAGGGTATCGCAGATACGCAGTATTTT.

This clone was found a few times. V is TRBV4-3 and J is TRBJ2-1; 8 nucleotides line up with TRBD2. CDR3 size: 17 residues. The germline V gene has CDR1 LGHNA and CDR2 YSLEER. Trimming removed 1 base from V and 3 bases from J; junction bases left unmatched: 8. CDR3 sequence reads: CASSQVHAAGGYNEQFF. CDR3 in DNA: TGCGCCAGCAGCCAAGTACACGCGGCGGGAGGCTACAATGAGCAGTTCTTC.

The chain has TRBV5-5 and TRBJ1-1; tentatively, D is TRBD1 (6 bases). Trimming took 4 bases from V and 0 from J, leaving 19 bases between them. This CDR3 has 17 amino acids. Germline CDR1 reads SGHKS; CDR2 reads YYEKEE (reference sequence). The CDR3 region is CASSPLGQWGLNTEAFF. In DNA form, the CDR3 reads TGTGCCAGCAGCCCCTTAGGACAGTGGGGCCTGAACACTGAAGCTTTCTTT. Complete variable domain (other parts from reference TRBV5-5 and TRBJ1-1): DAGVTQSPTHLIKTRGQQVTLRCSPISGHKSVSWYQQVLGQGPQFIFQYYEKEERGRGNFPDRFSARQFPNYSSELNVNALLLGDSALYLCASSPLGQWGLNTEAFFGQGTRLTVV.

The genes are TRBV2 and TRBJ2-2; the D gene is possibly TRBD1 (6 bases). Germline CDR1 and CDR2: SNHLY and FYNNEI. V lost 2 bases and J lost 5, with 15 bases in between. The CDR3 length is 16 residues. CDR3 sequence: CASSERRLQGTGELFF. The CDR3 DNA follows: TGTGCCAGCAGTGAAAGAAGACTCCAGGGGACCGGGGAGCTGTTTTTT.

The V and J genes are TRBV28 and TRBJ2-2; 9 bases are shared with TRBD2. The CDR3 runs 15 residues. The germline gives CDR1 MDHEN, CDR2 SYDVKM. V shed 5 bases, J shed 5 bases, and the junction held 6 bases outside the gene matches. The CDR3 nucleotides are TGTGCCAGCAGTCCGGGACTAGCTGGTACCGGGGAGCTGTTTTTT. Translating it yields CASSPGLAGTGELFF.

The gene calls are TRBV5-1 and TRBJ2-3; the D gene is possibly TRBD1 (5 bases). Germline CDR1 SGHRS, CDR2 YFSETQ. The V end was cut by 5 bases, the J end by 1 base, with 11 bases between. The CDR3 spans 14 residues. The CDR3 here is CASRDIRGTDTQYF. In DNA, the CDR3 is TGCGCCAGCAGGGACATCCGAGGCACAGATACGCAGTATTTT. Drawing the rest from reference TRBV5-1 and TRBJ2-3, the complete variable domain is KAGVTQTPRYLIKTRGQQVTLSCSPISGHRSVSWYQQTPGQGLQFLFEYFSETQRNKGNFPGRFSGRQFSNSRSEMNVSTLELGDSALYLCASRDIRGTDTQYFGPGTRLTVL.

This chain connects TRBV27 to TRBJ1-5; D might be TRBD1 (6 bases). V was trimmed by 5 bases and J by 1 base, leaving 15 bases between them. The CDR3 length is 16 residues. The germline gives CDR1 MNHEY, CDR2 SMNVEV (reference sequence). This chain's CDR3 is CASSPVWGHSNQPQHF. CDR3 DNA sequence: TGTGCCAGCAGTCCCGTCTGGGGGCACAGCAATCAGCCCCAGCATTTT.

This clone was picked up a small number of times. The V call is TRBV4-3, the J call TRBJ1-1, with D perhaps matching TRBD1 (5 bases). Trimming stripped 4 bases from V and 3 bases from J, with 12 bases between. The germline V gene has CDR1 LGHNA and CDR2 YSLEER. The CDR3 loop spans 14 amino acids. Here the CDR3 DNA reads TGCGCCAGCAGCCTAGGGGACTTAGACACTGAAGCTTTCTTT. This translates into CASSLGDLDTEAFF.